This T cell receptor (beta chain) was profiled in a study of PD-L1 blockade in urothelial cancer. Turning to the study itself: Timepoints chosen for blood analysis were 3 weeks (second dose) and 6 weeks after treatment start.

Synthetic TCR analog templates were spiked into each PCR. The assay was immunoSEQ multiplex PCR, and TCRdb's table has in-frame clones only and misses some. The table records some 120,000 clones, approximately 90% of them present only once. The CDR3 loop spans 16 amino acids. Germline V CDR1 and CDR2: SGHKS, YYEKEE (reference sequence). After removal of 6 bases from V and 6 bases from J, the junction contained 8 bases not matched to a gene. As for time point: peripheral blood 6 weeks after treatment start. This sample comprised PBMCs, obtained around atezolizumab (anti-PD-L1) treatment. The source is a man in his sixties with urothelial cancer. The chain links TRBV5-5 to TRBJ2-2; 13 nucleotides align to TRBD2. The CDR3, as DNA: TGTGCCAGCATCCCGGGACTAGCGGGAAGGGCCGGGGAGCTGTTTTTT. Its translation is CASIPGLAGRAGELFF.